The 24 T cell receptor beta chains below come from one sample, sequenced in a study of cytomegalovirus exposure and HLA in healthy donors. The study ran its PCR with 60 Vbeta and 13 Jbeta primers. Libraries were prepared by immunoSEQ multiplex PCR; TCRdb keeps only in-frame clonotypes and omits some of them. The sample lists some 170,000 clones; 60% to 80% were seen once. Sequencing input: PBMCs. The receptors derive from a man between 18 and 35 years old in good health and CMV-seropositive.

A few counts support this clone. The CDR3 DNA sequence: TGTGCCACCAGCAGAGATATACAGCCCCAGCATTTT. It encodes CATSRDIQPQHF. The chain joins TRBV15 to TRBJ1-5; D gene ambiguous. Trimming stripped 0 bases from V and 7 bases from J, with 4 bases between. The CDR3 is made up of 12 amino acids. CDR1 and CDR2 (germline): LNHNV, YYDKDF (reference sequence).

The chain couples TRBV10-3 to TRBJ1-2; unclear D gene. CDR1 ENHRY and CDR2 SYGVKD come from the germline V gene. The germline V and J ends were trimmed by 10 bases and 1 base, with 13 bases remaining between them. There are 13 residues in the CDR3. The CDR3 nucleotides read TGTGCCACCTCTCCGGAGGGTAACTATGGCTACACCTTC. The encoded protein is CATSPEGNYGYTF.

This clone was picked up a small number of times. The rearrangement uses TRBV6-6 and TRBJ1-2; TRBD1 is a possible D gene (5 bases). The germline gives CDR1 MNHNY, CDR2 SVGAGI (reference sequence). V was shortened by 7 bases and J by 2 bases, with 11 bases between the two germline ends. The CDR3 length is 13 residues. The CDR3 here is CASTQGRNYGYTF. CDR3 DNA: TGTGCCAGCACTCAGGGCAGGAACTATGGCTACACCTTC.

V and J are TRBV2 and TRBJ2-6, with 9 bases aligning to TRBD1. The V segment lost 8 bases and the J segment 4 bases; nucleotides outside the gene matches: 6. The CDR3 extends over 15 amino acids. The germline CDR1 and CDR2 sequences are SNHLY and FYNNEI. CDR3: CASLGQGKGANVLTF. The CDR3 nucleotides are TGTGCCAGCCTAGGACAGGGGAAAGGGGCCAACGTCCTGACTTTC. Filled out from reference TRBV2 and TRBJ2-6, the complete variable domain reads EPEVTQTPSHQVTQMGQEVILRCVPISNHLYFYWYRQILGQKVEFLVSFYNNEISEKSEIFDDQFSVERPDGSNFTLKIRSTKLEDSAMYFCASLGQGKGANVLTFGAGSRLTVL.

This clone was counted once. V gene TRBV6-5 combines with J gene TRBJ1-2; 10 bases are shared with TRBD1. This CDR3 has 11 residues. Per germline, CDR1 MNHEY and CDR2 SVGAGI. Germline trimming cut 11 bases from V and 7 bases from J; bases unmatched to any gene: 4. In DNA, the CDR3 is TGTGCCGCGGGACAGGGGAGTGGCTACACCTTC. Translating gives CAAGQGSGYTF.

The gene calls are TRBV27 and TRBJ1-5, with D unclear. CDR1 and CDR2 (germline): MNHEY, SMNVEV (reference sequence). Trimming left V 1 base short and J 0 bases short, with 7 bases between. The CDR3 extends over 15 amino acids. CDR3 sequence reads: CASSLYGNSNQPQHF. The CDR3, as DNA: TGTGCCAGCAGTTTATACGGGAATAGCAATCAGCCCCAGCATTTT.

The rearrangement uses TRBV28 and TRBJ2-7, with 7 bases fitting TRBD1. Germline trimming cut 5 bases from V and 3 bases from J; bases unmatched to any gene: 7. This CDR3 comprises 14 residues. Germline V gene lookup returns CDR1 MDHEN and CDR2 SYDVKM. CDR3 region: CASSRQGVFYEQYV. In DNA, the CDR3 is TGTGCCAGCAGTCGACAGGGAGTATTCTACGAGCAGTACGTC.

This chain links TRBV6-1 with TRBJ1-6; the D is unclear. The CDR3 totals 13 residues. Looked up from germline, CDR1 is MNHNS and CDR2 is SASEGT. V lost 2 bases, J lost 6 bases, and 5 bases lay in between. This CDR3 reads CASSEIANSPLHF. CDR3 nucleotide sequence: TGTGCCAGCAGTGAAATAGCTAATTCACCCCTCCACTTT.

This chain connects TRBV9 to TRBJ1-2; D might be TRBD1 (6 bases). The V end was cut by 4 bases, the J end by 5 bases, with 12 bases between. This CDR3 has 13 residues. The V gene's germline CDR1 is SGDLS and CDR2 YYNGEE. The CDR3 DNA reads TGTGCCAGCAGCAAGACAGGACTTTATGGCTACACCTTC. As protein: CASSKTGLYGYTF.

This rearrangement joins TRBV7-6 to TRBJ1-1, with D unclear. The CDR3 runs to 13 residues. Trimming removed 8 bases at V and 3 bases at J, with 13 bases between. CDR1 and CDR2 from the germline V gene are SGHVS and FNYEAQ. The CDR3 nucleotides are TGTGCCAGCTCAGCCCCCGGGTACACTGAAGCTTTCTTT. Translated: CASSAPGYTEAFF.

The V gene is TRBV6-1, the J gene TRBJ2-1; TRBD1 aligns across 9 bases. Trimming at V came to 7 bases and at J to 7 bases, leaving 8 bases not matched to a gene. The germline V gene encodes CDR1 MNHNS and CDR2 SASEGT. The CDR3 sequence is 14 residues long. The chain's CDR3 is CASTIRQGGNEQFF. DNA for the CDR3: TGTGCCAGCACCATCAGACAGGGGGGAAATGAGCAGTTCTTC.

The chain carries TRBV5-6 and TRBJ1-1; no clear D. Germline values: CDR1 SGHDT, CDR2 YYEEEE. The V end lost 5 bases, the J end lost 1 base, and 15 bases lay between the germline ends. CDR3 size: 15 residues. In nucleotides, the CDR3 is TGTGCCAGCAGTCGATTCGAGAGGGAGAACACTGAAGCTTTCTTT. It codes for CASSRFERENTEAFF.

The genes are TRBV6-5 and TRBJ2-1; 7 bases align to TRBD1. Germline V gives CDR1 MNHEY, CDR2 SVGAGI. The CDR3 totals 15 residues. V dropped 8 bases and J dropped 2; count of bases not matched to a gene: 9. The CDR3 here is CASQRGQGAYNEQFF. The CDR3 nucleotides are TGTGCCAGCCAACGAGGGCAGGGGGCCTACAATGAGCAGTTCTTC.

The chain uses TRBV28 and TRBJ1-1; D not resolved. In germline, CDR1 is MDHEN, CDR2 SYDVKM. The CDR3 totals 15 residues. V lost 5 bases, J lost 1 base, and 14 bases lay in between. The CDR3 DNA reads TGTGCCAGCAGTCCCCCCAAAGGGAGGAACACTGAAGCTTTCTTT. Translation gives CASSPPKGRNTEAFF. The variable domain in full, with the rest retrieved from reference TRBV28 and TRBJ1-1, is DVKVTQSSRYLVKRTGEKVFLECVQDMDHENMFWYRQDPGLGLRLIYFSYDVKMKEKGDIPEGYSVSREKKERFSLILESASTNQTSMYLCASSPPKGRNTEAFFGQGTRLTVV.

This clone is a singleton in its sample. The rearrangement uses TRBV7-3 and TRBJ1-3; a weak D match, TRBD1 (5 bases). V was clipped by 1 base and J by 1 base, with 8 bases between them. The CDR3 has 15 residues. Germline V CDR1 and CDR2: SGHTA, FQGTGA. The CDR3 region is CASSLSRASGNTIYF. Written as DNA, the CDR3 is TGTGCCAGCAGCTTAAGCAGGGCTTCTGGAAACACCATATATTTT.

This sequence joins TRBV4-2 and TRBJ1-1, with D possibly TRBD1 on 5 matching bases. The V end lost 4 bases, the J end lost 5 bases, and 14 bases lay between the germline ends. The CDR3 runs to 14 residues. Per the germline V gene, CDR1 is LGHNA and CDR2 is YNFKEQ. CDR3 in DNA: TGTGCCAGCAGCCCTTCAAAGGGGCGGACTGAAGCTTTCTTT. It specifies CASSPSKGRTEAFF.

This rearrangement joins TRBV6-1 to TRBJ2-3; TRBD2 might be the D (6 bases). The V end lost 4 bases, the J end lost 6 bases, and 14 bases lay between the germline ends. The CDR3 totals 14 residues. Germline V gene sequence: CDR1 MNHNS, CDR2 SASEGT. The CDR3 region has the DNA TGTGCCAGCAGTGGATGGCTCCGGGAGGATACGCAGTATTTT. Amino acid sequence: CASSGWLREDTQYF.

The chain is built from TRBV5-4 and TRBJ2-2, with 8 bases matching TRBD2. Trimming at V came to 1 base and at J to 5 bases, leaving 7 bases not matched to a gene. Germline V gives CDR1 SGHNT, CDR2 YYREEE (reference sequence). CDR3 length: 16 amino acids. CDR3 coding DNA: TGTGCCAGCAGCTTGTATCCAGCGGGAGTTACCGGGGAGCTGTTTTTT. Protein sequence: CASSLYPAGVTGELFF.

The rearrangement uses TRBV10-3 and TRBJ2-2, with D perhaps TRBD2 (5 bases). Trimming removed 8 bases from V and 1 base from J, with 5 bases in between. CDR3 length equals 12 residues. CDR1 and CDR2 (germline): ENHRY, SYGVKD. In DNA form, the CDR3 reads TGTGCCATCCGGGAGAACACCGGGGAGCTGTTTTTT. This codes for CAIRENTGELFF.

This chain links TRBV5-1 with TRBJ1-5, with TRBD1 as a possible D gene (6 bases). The CDR3 totals 16 residues. Germline CDR1 and CDR2: SGHRS and YFSETQ. V was clipped by 4 bases and J by 8 bases, with 22 bases between them. The CDR3 region is CASSPGGFEGEKPQHF. In nucleotides, the CDR3 is TGCGCCAGCAGCCCGGGGGGTTTCGAGGGGGAAAAGCCCCAGCATTTT. The full variable domain, completed using reference TRBV5-1 and TRBJ1-5, is KAGVTQTPRYLIKTRGQQVTLSCSPISGHRSVSWYQQTPGQGLQFLFEYFSETQRNKGNFPGRFSGRQFSNSRSEMNVSTLELGDSALYLCASSPGGFEGEKPQHFGDGTRLSIL.

The CDR3 loop is CASFQEGGTQYF. CDR3 DNA sequence: TGTGCCAGCTTCCAGGAAGGGGGGACCCAGTACTTC. The chain links TRBV18 to TRBJ2-5; possibly TRBD1 for D (6 bases). Trimming left V 7 bases short and J 7 bases short, with 13 bases between. Looked up from germline, CDR1 is KGHSH and CDR2 is LQKENI. This CDR3 is 12 amino acids long.

This sequence joins TRBV5-4 and TRBJ2-5; TRBD1 matches 10 bases. Germline CDR1 is SGHNT and CDR2 is YYREEE (reference sequence). This CDR3 contains 15 residues. V shed 4 bases, J shed 5 bases, and the junction held 8 bases outside the gene matches. Here the CDR3 DNA reads TGTGCCAGCAGCCCCGGACAGGGGGAGCGGGAGACCCAGTACTTC. Residues: CASSPGQGERETQYF.

The V call is TRBV4-1, the J call TRBJ2-1; D may be TRBD1 (6 bases). Germline V gene data show CDR1 as MGHRA and CDR2 as YSYEKL. Trimming removed 5 bases from V and 6 bases from J, with 17 bases in between. This CDR3 has 15 amino acids. CDR3 amino acids: CASSSLAGVSNEQFF. CDR3 in DNA: TGCGCCAGCAGCAGTTTGGCAGGGGTGAGCAATGAGCAGTTCTTC.

This clone occurred once. V gene TRBV5-1 combines with J gene TRBJ2-3, with D possibly matching TRBD1 (6 bases). Trimming took 5 bases from V and 6 from J, leaving 19 bases between them. The length of the CDR3 is 15 residues. The germline CDR1 and CDR2 sequences are SGHRS and YFSETQ. CDR3 sequence: CASRRGHGGEDTQYF. The CDR3 coding sequence is TGCGCCAGCAGAAGGGGACACGGCGGAGAGGATACGCAGTATTTT.